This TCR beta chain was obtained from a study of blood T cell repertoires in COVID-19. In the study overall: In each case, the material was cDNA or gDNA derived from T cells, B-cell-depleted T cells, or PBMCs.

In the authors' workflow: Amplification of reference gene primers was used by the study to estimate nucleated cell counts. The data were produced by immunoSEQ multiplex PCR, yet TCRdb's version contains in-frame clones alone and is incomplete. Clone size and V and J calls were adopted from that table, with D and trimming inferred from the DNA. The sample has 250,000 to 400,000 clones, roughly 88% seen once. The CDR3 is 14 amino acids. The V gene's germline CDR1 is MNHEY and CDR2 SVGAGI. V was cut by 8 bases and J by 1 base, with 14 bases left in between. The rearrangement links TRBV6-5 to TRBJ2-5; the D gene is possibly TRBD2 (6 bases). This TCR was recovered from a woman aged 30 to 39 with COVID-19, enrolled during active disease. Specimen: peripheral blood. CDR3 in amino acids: CASRVAAVQETQYF. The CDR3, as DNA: TGTGCCAGCCGAGTAGCGGCGGTCCAAGAGACCCAGTACTTC.